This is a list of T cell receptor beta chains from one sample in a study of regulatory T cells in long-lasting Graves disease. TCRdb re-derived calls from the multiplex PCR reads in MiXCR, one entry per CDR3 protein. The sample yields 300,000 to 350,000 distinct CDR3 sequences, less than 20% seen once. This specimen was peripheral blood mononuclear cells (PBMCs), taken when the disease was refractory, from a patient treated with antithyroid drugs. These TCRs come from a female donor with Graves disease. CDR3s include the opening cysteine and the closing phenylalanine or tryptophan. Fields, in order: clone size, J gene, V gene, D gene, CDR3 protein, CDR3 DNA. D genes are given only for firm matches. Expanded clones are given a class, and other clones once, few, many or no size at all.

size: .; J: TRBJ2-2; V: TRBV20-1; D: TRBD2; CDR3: CSASGTSRVGELFF; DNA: TGCAGTGCTTCCGGGACTAGCCGCGTCGGGGAGCTGTTTTTT
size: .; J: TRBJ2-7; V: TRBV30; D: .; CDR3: CACSSGLDLQYF; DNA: TGTGCCTGCTCATCCGGACTGGACCTGCAGTACTTC
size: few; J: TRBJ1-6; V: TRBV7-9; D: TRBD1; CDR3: CASSLSPGTGNSPLHF; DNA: TGTGCCAGCAGCTTAAGTCCCGGGACAGGGAATTCACCCCTCCACTTT
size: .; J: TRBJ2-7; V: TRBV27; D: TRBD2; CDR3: CASSLGFGGSGYEQYF; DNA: TGTGCCAGCAGTTTAGGTTTTGGCGGGAGTGGCTACGAGCAGTACTTC
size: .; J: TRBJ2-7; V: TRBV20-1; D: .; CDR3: CSARDITRELYEQYF; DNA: TGCAGTGCTAGGGATATTACGAGGGAATTATACGAGCAGTACTTC
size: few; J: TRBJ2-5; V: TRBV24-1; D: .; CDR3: CATSDRQDSQETQYF; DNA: TGTGCCACCAGTGATCGACAGGACTCACAAGAGACCCAGTACTTC
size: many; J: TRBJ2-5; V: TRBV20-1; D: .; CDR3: CSATAWVQRETQYF; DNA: TGCAGTGCTACCGCCTGGGTACAGAGAGAGACCCAGTACTTC
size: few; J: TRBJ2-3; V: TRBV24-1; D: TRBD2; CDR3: CATSDPTGLAGADTQYF; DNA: TGTGCCACCAGTGACCCCACAGGACTAGCGGGAGCAGATACGCAGTATTTT
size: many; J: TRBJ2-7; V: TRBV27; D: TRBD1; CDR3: CASSSPGQGEEQYF; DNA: TGTGCCAGCAGTTCCCCGGGACAGGGAGAGGAGCAGTACTTC
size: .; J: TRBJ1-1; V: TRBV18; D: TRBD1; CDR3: CASSPAGGETEAFF; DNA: TGTGCCAGCTCACCGGCAGGGGGGGAGACTGAAGCTTTCTTT
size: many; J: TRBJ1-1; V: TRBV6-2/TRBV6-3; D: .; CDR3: CASSYLRQEAFF; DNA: TGTGCCAGCAGTTACTTACGACAGGAAGCTTTCTTT
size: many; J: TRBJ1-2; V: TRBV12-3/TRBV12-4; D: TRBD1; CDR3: CASSLGQGVGYTF; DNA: TGTGCCAGCAGTCTGGGACAGGGAGTGGGCTACACCTTC
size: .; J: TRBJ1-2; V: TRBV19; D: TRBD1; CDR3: CASSKWTGNYGYTF; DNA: TGTGCCAGTAGTAAATGGACAGGGAACTATGGCTACACCTTC
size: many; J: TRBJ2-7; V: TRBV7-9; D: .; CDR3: CASSGPDGVGEQYF; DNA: TGTGCCAGCAGCGGACCGGACGGTGTGGGCGAGCAGTACTTC
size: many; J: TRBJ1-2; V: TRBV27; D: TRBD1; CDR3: CASSLEPGTGYGYTF; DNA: TGTGCCAGCAGTCTAGAACCTGGGACAGGCTATGGCTACACCTTC
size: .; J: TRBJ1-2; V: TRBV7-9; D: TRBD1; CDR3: CASSLAASQGVNYGYTF; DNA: TGTGCCAGCAGCTTAGCGGCTTCACAGGGGGTTAACTATGGCTACACCTTC
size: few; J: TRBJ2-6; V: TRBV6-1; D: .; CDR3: CASRPLTSLSGANVLTF; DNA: TGTGCCAGCAGACCACTAACTAGCCTCTCTGGGGCCAACGTCCTGACTTTC
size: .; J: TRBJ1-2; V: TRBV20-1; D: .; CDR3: CSARVRFQGLRAINYGYTF; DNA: TGCAGTGCTAGAGTCCGTTTTCAGGGTCTACGTGCAATTAACTATGGCTACACCTTC
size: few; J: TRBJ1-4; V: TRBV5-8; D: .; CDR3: CASSLLYGNEKLFF; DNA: TGTGCCAGCAGCTTGCTCTACGGGAATGAAAAACTGTTTTTT
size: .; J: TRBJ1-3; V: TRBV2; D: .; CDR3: CASSFEPTRSAGNTIYF; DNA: TGTGCCAGCAGCTTTGAGCCAACAAGGTCGGCTGGAAACACCATATATTTT
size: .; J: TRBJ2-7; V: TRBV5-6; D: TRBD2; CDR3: CASTHGGGHEQYF; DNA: TGTGCCAGCACCCACGGGGGGGGGCACGAGCAGTACTTC
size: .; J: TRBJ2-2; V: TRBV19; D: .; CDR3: CASSPITRRTGELFF; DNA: TGTGCCAGTAGTCCTATTACTCGCCGCACCGGGGAGCTGTTTTTT
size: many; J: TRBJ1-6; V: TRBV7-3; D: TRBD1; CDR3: CASSFSGTGNSPLHF; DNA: TGTGCCAGCAGCTTCTCCGGGACAGGCAATTCACCCCTCCACTTT
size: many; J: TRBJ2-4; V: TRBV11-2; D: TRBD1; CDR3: CASSLGSGGAKNIQYF; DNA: TGTGCCAGCAGCTTAGGTTCAGGGGGCGCCAAAAACATTCAGTACTTC
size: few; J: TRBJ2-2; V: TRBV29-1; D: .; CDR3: CSAVMTGELFF; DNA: TGCAGCGCGGTTATGACCGGGGAGCTGTTTTTT